Listed here are 30 T cell receptor beta chains from one sample, sequenced in a study of cytomegalovirus exposure and HLA in healthy donors. The PCR made use of 60 Vbeta and 13 Jbeta primers. Produced via immunoSEQ multiplex PCR; TCRdb's table is partial and in-frame only. This table holds 95,000 to 110,000 clones, around two thirds found once. Sequenced input: PBMCs. Source of these receptors: a woman aged 45-59 years in good health and CMV-seronegative.

This clone was observed a handful of times. The rearrangement links TRBV10-3 to TRBJ1-1; possible D gene TRBD1, 5 bases. The V gene's germline CDR1 is ENHRY and CDR2 SYGVKD. Trimming took 6 bases from V and 0 from J, leaving 14 bases between them. The CDR3 is 15 amino acids. The CDR3 DNA reads as TGTGCCATCAGCGTGACAGTGACTCTGAACACTGAAGCTTTCTTT. This encodes CAISVTVTLNTEAFF.

On this clone: One end of the junction does not line up with germline, which may come from a read error. The chain has TRBV7-9 and TRBJ2-7, with D maybe TRBD2 (6 bases). CDR3 length: 13 residues. The germline V gene has CDR1 SEHNR and CDR2 FQNEAQ (reference sequence). CDR3 nucleotide sequence: TGTGCCAGCAGCTTAGTCGCCAGGGACTCTTTCTCCTTC. This encodes CASSLVARDSFSF.

V gene TRBV6-6 combines with J gene TRBJ1-6, with TRBD1 identical over 7 bases. Germline CDR1 is MNHNY and CDR2 is SVGAGI (reference sequence). CDR3 size: 14 residues. Losses at the gene ends were 8 bases for V and 8 bases for J; bases not matched to a gene: 9. The CDR3 DNA follows: TGTGCCAGCCAGTCCCAGGGGGAATATTCACCCCTCCACTTT. Amino acid sequence: CASQSQGEYSPLHF.

This clone was detected ten times or more. This chain joins TRBV6-5 and TRBJ1-2; 11 bases agree with TRBD1. The V and J ends lost 2 bases and 4 bases, in that order; junction bases with no gene match: 6. The CDR3 totals 16 residues. CDR1 and CDR2 from the germline V gene are MNHEY and SVGAGI. CDR3 DNA sequence: TGTGCCAGCAGTTACACTAGGACAGGGGGCGGCTATGGCTACACCTTC. This gives the protein CASSYTRTGGGYGYTF.

CDR3 DNA: TGCACCAGCAGCCAGTCCAGGGTGGGCACTGAAGCTTTCTTT. This gives the protein CTSSQSRVGTEAFF. The V gene is TRBV1, the J gene TRBJ1-1; TRBD1 was called by the table and not checked on the DNA. TRBV1 is flagged as a pseudogene. The CDR3 is made up of 14 amino acids.

J is TRBJ2-5 and V is TRBV7-2, with 12 bases fitting TRBD2. The CDR3 has 15 residues. Germline V lookup: CDR1 SGHTA, CDR2 FQGNSA. After removal of 2 bases from V and 2 bases from J, the junction contained 0 bases not matched to a gene. The CDR3 here is CASSLLAGGQETQYF. In DNA form, the CDR3 reads TGTGCCAGCAGCTTACTAGCGGGAGGGCAAGAGACCCAGTACTTC.

This clone showed up just once. The V gene is TRBV15, the J gene TRBJ2-1, with a weak D call TRBD1 (6 bases). Germline CDR1 and CDR2: LNHNV and YYDKDF (reference sequence). There are 16 residues in the CDR3. The V end was cut by 3 bases, the J end by 11 bases, with 23 bases between. The CDR3 DNA sequence: TGTGCCACCAGCAGCCCGGGGACACCGGCTTCGGAGAAGCAGTTCTTC. Its translation: CATSSPGTPASEKQFF.

V gene TRBV6-1 combines with J gene TRBJ2-7, with 8 bases that match TRBD1. CDR1 MNHNS and CDR2 SASEGT come from the germline V gene. V lost 7 bases to trimming and J lost 3 bases; unmatched junction nucleotides: 5. The CDR3 contains 13 residues. The CDR3 nucleotides are TGTGCCAGCATCGTCGACAGGGGCTACGAGCAGTACTTC. Protein sequence: CASIVDRGYEQYF.

This clone came up a few times. This rearrangement joins TRBV7-7 to TRBJ2-2, with TRBD2 matching over 10 bases. With 6 bases clipped from V and 8 bases from J, the junction kept 3 bases outside the gene matches. Looked up from germline, CDR1 is SSHAT and CDR2 is FNYEAQ (reference sequence). This CDR3 has 13 amino acids. The CDR3 sequence: CASRGTSAGELFF. CDR3 nucleotides: TGTGCCAGCAGAGGGACTAGCGCGGGGGAGCTGTTTTTT.

The chain is built from TRBV6-5 and TRBJ1-6; D not resolved. From germline, CDR1 is MNHEY and CDR2 SVGAGI. The CDR3 is 12 residues long. Trimming cost V 9 bases and J 7 bases, with 10 bases left between them. CDR3 residues: CASRLLNSPLHF. DNA for the CDR3: TGTGCCAGTCGACTTCTGAATTCACCCCTCCACTTT.

This clone was counted a few times. The chain combines TRBV10-3 with TRBJ1-1, with 11 positions matching TRBD1. CDR1 and CDR2 (germline): ENHRY, SYGVKD. The V gene end was trimmed by 10 bases and the J gene end by 6 bases; junction bases not matched to a gene: 7. The CDR3 has 13 amino acids. The CDR3 region is CATSGQGDAEAFF. The CDR3 DNA is TGTGCCACTTCGGGACAGGGGGACGCTGAAGCTTTCTTT.

The chain recombines TRBV5-1 with TRBJ2-4; D might be TRBD2 (6 bases). Germline V CDR1 and CDR2: SGHRS, YFSETQ. The CDR3 has 12 amino acids. Trimming pared 3 bases from V and 9 bases from J, leaving 10 bases between. CDR3 sequence (DNA): TGCGCCAGCAGCTATGACGGGGGCATTCAGTACTTC. As protein: CASSYDGGIQYF.

This sequence joins TRBV19 and TRBJ1-1, with D unresolved. Trimming took 0 bases from V and 3 from J, leaving 14 bases between them. Germline CDR1 is LNHDA and CDR2 is SQIVND (reference sequence). This CDR3 spans 16 amino acids. CDR3 amino acids: CASSIDLEGSHTEAFF. In DNA, the CDR3 is TGTGCCAGTAGTATAGATCTGGAGGGTTCGCACACTGAAGCTTTCTTT.

The chain links TRBV5-1 to TRBJ2-1; D may be TRBD2 (5 bases). The CDR3 loop spans 16 amino acids. The germline V gene has CDR1 SGHRS and CDR2 YFSETQ. With 4 bases removed from V and 4 bases from J, the gap between germline ends came to 18 bases. The CDR3 loop reads CASSLTGLTAYNEQFF. The CDR3 nucleotides are TGCGCCAGCAGCCTTACTGGACTGACTGCTTACAATGAGCAGTTCTTC.

This clone has just one count. The chain combines TRBV7-9 with TRBJ1-4, with 9 bases aligning to TRBD1. Looked up from germline, CDR1 is SEHNR and CDR2 is FQNEAQ (reference sequence). Trimming at V came to 6 bases and at J to 5 bases, leaving 4 bases not matched to a gene. The CDR3 runs 14 residues. The chain's CDR3 is CASSPGTGNEKLFF. The CDR3, as DNA: TGTGCCAGCAGTCCCGGGACAGGGAATGAAAAACTGTTTTTT.

The J gene is TRBJ2-7, the V gene TRBV4-3; D unresolved. Trimming removed 3 bases from V and 2 bases from J, with 11 bases in between. The CDR3 is 14 amino acids. The V gene's germline CDR1 is LGHNA and CDR2 YSLEER. The CDR3 bases are TGCGCCAGCAGCCAGGGCACCACAGCCTACGAGCAGTACTTC. Translated: CASSQGTTAYEQYF.

The rearrangement joins TRBV5-1 to TRBJ2-5; D unresolved. V dropped 7 bases and J dropped 0 bases, with 10 bases sitting between them. The CDR3 is made up of 13 amino acids. Germline CDR1 and CDR2: SGHRS and YFSETQ. The CDR3, as DNA: TGCGCCAGCTCCGACTGGTACCAAGAGACCCAGTACTTC. Protein: CASSDWYQETQYF.

In the case of this clone: The junction does not match germline at one end; this may be a read error. This chain links TRBV19 with TRBJ2-6; 11 nucleotides match TRBD2. The CDR3 has 18 amino acids. CDR1 is LNHDA, CDR2 SQIVND, per germline (reference sequence). The CDR3 DNA reads TGTGCCAGTAGTACCTTAGCGGGGGGGTCCTCTGGGGCCAACGTTCTGACTTTC. It encodes CASSTLAGGSSGANVLTF.

Concerning this clone itself: Distinct nucleotide sequences in the sample also encode this CDR3. The rearrangement links TRBV4-1 to TRBJ1-6; no reliable D call. CDR1 MGHRA and CDR2 YSYEKL come from the germline V gene. Trimming shortened V by 0 bases and J by 10 bases, and 10 bases separated the two germline ends. The CDR3 extends over 14 amino acids. The CDR3 loop is CASSQEAGYSPLHF. The DNA of the CDR3 is TGCGCCAGCAGCCAAGAAGCGGGATACTCACCCCTCCACTTT.

The rearrangement links TRBV6-1 to TRBJ1-2, with a tentative D call TRBD1 (5 bases). Germline V gives CDR1 MNHNS, CDR2 SASEGT. V lost 0 bases to trimming and J lost 3 bases, with 11 bases between them. The CDR3 extends over 15 amino acids. The CDR3 bases are TGTGCCAGCAGTGAAGCCGTAGGGGTGGACTATGGCTACACCTTC. Protein product: CASSEAVGVDYGYTF.

V is TRBV10-2 and J is TRBJ2-5, with TRBD2 matching 13 bases. CDR3 length: 14 amino acids. Losses at the gene ends were 4 bases for V and 4 bases for J; bases not matched to a gene: 0. The germline CDR1 and CDR2 sequences are WSHSY and SAAADI. The CDR3 is CASSGTSGRETQYF. The DNA for the CDR3 is TGCGCCAGCAGTGGGACTAGCGGGAGAGAGACCCAGTACTTC.

This clone was seen only once. The chain is built from TRBV7-9 and TRBJ2-7; 13 nucleotides align to TRBD2. The germline V gene encodes CDR1 SEHNR and CDR2 FQNEAQ (reference sequence). V lost 8 bases, J lost 2 bases, and 6 bases stayed unmatched. This CDR3 has 15 amino acids. The CDR3 nucleotides read TGTGCCAGCTGCGTCGGGACTAGCGGGGCCTACGAGCAGTACTTC. Its protein is CASCVGTSGAYEQYF.

The J gene is TRBJ2-3, the V gene TRBV29-1; 10 bases fit TRBD2. The CDR3 has 15 amino acids. CDR1 and CDR2 (germline): SQVTM, ANQGSEA. V lost 4 bases and J lost 6; bases outside the gene matches: 10. CDR3 nucleotide sequence: TGCAGCGTTGCACATCTAGCGGGAGTTCCGGATACGCAGTATTTT. Protein product: CSVAHLAGVPDTQYF.

The rearrangement uses TRBV30 and TRBJ1-2, with 7 bases that match TRBD1. The germline gives CDR1 GTSNPN, CDR2 SVGIG (reference sequence). CDR3 size: 13 residues. Trimming at V came to 2 bases and at J to 8 bases, leaving 8 bases not matched to a gene. The CDR3 spells CAWSPGTVTGYTF. DNA for the CDR3: TGTGCCTGGAGTCCCGGGACAGTGACCGGCTACACCTTC.

The J gene is TRBJ2-7, the V gene TRBV5-1; a weak D match, TRBD1 (6 bases). The V and J ends lost 4 bases and 4 bases respectively, with 21 bases between them. The germline V gene encodes CDR1 SGHRS and CDR2 YFSETQ. The CDR3 consists of 16 residues. The CDR3 bases are TGCGCCAGCAGCCCACCACCGGGACACCCGTTTTACGAGCAGTACTTC. This translates into CASSPPPGHPFYEQYF.

This clone was observed a handful of times. The chain has TRBV2 and TRBJ2-1; D call uncertain. Germline V gene lookup returns CDR1 SNHLY and CDR2 FYNNEI. The CDR3 totals 11 residues. Trimming removed 6 bases from V and 7 bases from J, with 7 bases in between. CDR3 in amino acids: CASSYKNEQFF. The CDR3 region has the DNA TGTGCCAGCAGCTATAAAAATGAGCAGTTCTTC.

This chain connects TRBV19 to TRBJ1-5, with TRBD1 as a possible D gene (5 bases). The CDR3 has 17 residues. Germline assignment: CDR1 LNHDA and CDR2 SQIVND (reference sequence). The ends were cut back, 3 bases at V and 0 bases at J, with 15 bases in the middle. The CDR3 loop reads CASSIQSGGYSNQPQHF. CDR3 nucleotide sequence: TGTGCCAGTAGTATTCAGTCGGGGGGGTATAGCAATCAGCCCCAGCATTTT. The full variable domain, in which reference TRBV19 and TRBJ1-5 provide the parts outside the CDR3, is DGGITQSPKYLFRKEGQNVTLSCEQNLNHDAMYWYRQDPGQGLRLIYYSQIVNDFQKGDIAEGYSVSREKKESFPLTVTSAQKNPTAFYLCASSIQSGGYSNQPQHFGDGTRLSIL.

The V and J genes are TRBV6-6 and TRBJ2-5; weak D call: TRBD2 (6 bases). Germline V CDR1 and CDR2: MNHNY, SVGAGI (reference sequence). This CDR3 contains 13 residues. V was clipped by 9 bases and J by 5 bases, with 16 bases between them. CDR3 region: CASRTGTRETQYF. CDR3 nucleotides: TGTGCCAGTCGGACCGGGACTCGGGAGACCCAGTACTTC.

CDR3: CASSPYPGSAEAFF. In nucleotides, the CDR3 is TGTGCCAGCAGCCCCTACCCTGGTTCGGCTGAAGCTTTCTTT. The V gene is TRBV14, the J gene TRBJ1-1; D gene ambiguous. This CDR3 contains 14 residues. CDR1 and CDR2 (germline): SGHDN, FVKESK. Trimming removed 4 bases from V and 6 bases from J, with 15 bases in between.

V gene TRBV11-2 combines with J gene TRBJ2-1; TRBD2 aligns across 7 bases. The trim removed 4 bases at V and 10 bases at J, leaving 13 bases unmatched. Per germline, CDR1 SGHAT and CDR2 FQNNGV. The CDR3 is made up of 15 amino acids. CDR3 coding DNA: TGTGCCAGCAGCTCTCGGGACTATGAATTATGGGAGCAGTTCTTC. Amino acids: CASSSRDYELWEQFF.